This T cell receptor (beta chain) is from a study of molecular identifiers for immune sequencing clone quantification. CDR1 is MDHEN and CDR2 is SYDVKM in the germline V gene. V gave up 8 bases and J gave up 2 bases, with 13 bases separating them. This CDR3 spans 14 amino acids. TCRdb itself ran the PCR reads through MiXCR, one entry per CDR3 protein. The sample has roughly 320,000 distinct CDR3 sequences, about 22% seen once. This receptor was obtained from a human donor in good health. Some libraries in this study had Jurkat cell RNA spiked in. Sequenced material: naive CD8+ T cells from blood, with Jurkat cell RNA spiked in. Subset of the sample: FACS-sorted CD8+CD4-CCR7+CD45RA+ naive T cells. The V call is TRBV28, the J call TRBJ2-1, with D unresolved. The CDR3, as DNA: TGTGCCAGCGGCTCGCCCCCCGCCTACAATGAGCAGTTCTTC. Residues: CASGSPPAYNEQFF. Full variable domain (outside the CDR3, taken from reference TRBV28 and TRBJ2-1): DVKVTQSSRYLVKRTGEKVFLECVQDMDHENMFWYRQDPGLGLRLIYFSYDVKMKEKGDIPEGYSVSREKKERFSLILESASTNQTSMYLCASGSPPAYNEQFFGPGTRLTVL.